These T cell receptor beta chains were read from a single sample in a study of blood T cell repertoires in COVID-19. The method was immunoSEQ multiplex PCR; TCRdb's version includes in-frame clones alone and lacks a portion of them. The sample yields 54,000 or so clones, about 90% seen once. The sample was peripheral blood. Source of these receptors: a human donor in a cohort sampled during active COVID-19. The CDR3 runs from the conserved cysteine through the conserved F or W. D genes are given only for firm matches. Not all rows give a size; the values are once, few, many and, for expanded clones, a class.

TGTGCCAGCAGCCAACGGACAGCAAATTCACCCCTCCACTTT	CASSQRTANSPLHF	TRBV3-1/TRBV3-2	NA	NA	TRBJ1-6
TGTGCCAGCTCGGAAGGACTCGACTACGAGCAGTACTTC	CASSEGLDYEQYF	TRBV6-5	NA	NA	TRBJ2-7
TGTGCCAGCAGCCCCGGTCGGGTGAACACTGAAGCTTTCTTT	CASSPGRVNTEAFF	TRBV6-2/TRBV6-3	once	NA	TRBJ1-1
TGTGCCAGCAGCCAATTCCAGGGCCTTAACACTGAAGCTTTCTTT	CASSQFQGLNTEAFF	TRBV14	NA	NA	TRBJ1-1
TGTGCCAGCAGCCTTCTAACTAGCGGGTCGTACAATGAGCAGTTCTTC	CASSLLTSGSYNEQFF	TRBV7-9	NA	TRBD2	TRBJ2-1
TGTGCCAGTAGTACCGGACATCACTCTGGAAACACCATATATTTT	CASSTGHHSGNTIYF	TRBV19	NA	NA	TRBJ1-3
TGTGCCAGTACCCAAATGAGCGGGGGGGTTAATACGCAGTATTTT	CASTQMSGGVNTQYF	TRBV19	NA	TRBD2	TRBJ2-3
TGTGCCAGCAGCCAAGTACAGGGGCCAGGGGGCTACACCTTC	CASSQVQGPGGYTF	TRBV3-1/TRBV3-2	NA	TRBD1	TRBJ1-2
TGCGCCAGCAGACCCTCTTCTATTTCTGGGGCCAACGTCCTGACTTTC	CASRPSSISGANVLTF	TRBV4-1	NA	NA	TRBJ2-6
TGTGCCAGCAGTGACACTGGGACATTCTTGGGCAAAAACATTCAGTACTTC	CASSDTGTFLGKNIQYF	TRBV6-1	NA	NA	TRBJ2-4
TGTGCCAGCAGTGAATATGTCGGCGGGAGGGATTATTACAATGAGCAGTTCTTC	CASSEYVGGRDYYNEQFF	TRBV2	NA	TRBD2	TRBJ2-1
TGTGCCAGCAGCCGGACACGACCTTACCACAATGAGCAGTTCTTC	CASSRTRPYHNEQFF	TRBV27	NA	NA	TRBJ2-1
TGCAGCGCCGGGGACAGTGGATTCTCTGGGGCCAACGTCCTGACTTTC	CSAGDSGFSGANVLTF	TRBV29-1	NA	TRBD1	TRBJ2-6
TGTGCCAGCAGCCGCGATTATAACTATGGCTACACCTTC	CASSRDYNYGYTF	TRBV5-4	NA	NA	TRBJ1-2
TGTGCCAGCAGCCCAGACAGGGGTTACACAGATACGCAGTATTTT	CASSPDRGYTDTQYF	TRBV7-2	few	TRBD1	TRBJ2-3